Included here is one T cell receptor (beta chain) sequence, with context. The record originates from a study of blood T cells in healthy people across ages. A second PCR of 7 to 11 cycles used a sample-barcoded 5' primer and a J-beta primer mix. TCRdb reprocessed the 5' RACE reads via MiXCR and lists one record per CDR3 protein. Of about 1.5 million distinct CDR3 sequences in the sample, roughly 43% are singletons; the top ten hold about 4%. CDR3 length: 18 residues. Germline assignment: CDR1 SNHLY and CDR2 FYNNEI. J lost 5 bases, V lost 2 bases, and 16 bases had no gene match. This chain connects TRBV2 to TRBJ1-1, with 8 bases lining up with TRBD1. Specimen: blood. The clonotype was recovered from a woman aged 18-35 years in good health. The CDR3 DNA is TGTGCCAGCAGTGAAAGGGGGTATCTCGACAGGGGAAGTACTGAAGCTTTCTTT. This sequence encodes CASSERGYLDRGSTEAFF.